This paragraph covers one T cell receptor beta chain sequence. In the study's own analysis: It was from reference gene primer amplification that nucleated cell counts were estimated. Only in-frame clones appear in the TCRdb table, and some are missing; sequencing was by immunoSEQ multiplex PCR. D and trimming come from the DNA, and the V and J calls and clone size come from that table. The sample gives about 33,000 clones, roughly nine tenths of which show up once; more than 8% is in the top ten. These data are taken from a study of blood T cell repertoires in COVID-19. Study details: Acute and convalescent COVID-19 specimens originated in the United States, Italy and Spain. T cells, B-cell-depleted T cells, or PBMCs provided the cDNA or gDNA that served as material.

Germline values: CDR1 SGHRS, CDR2 YFSETQ. The CDR3 totals 13 residues. With 2 bases removed from V and 2 bases from J, the gap between germline ends came to 7 bases. The sequence derives from a human donor with active COVID-19. The donor label of this sample is uncertain. J is TRBJ2-5 and V is TRBV5-1; D is undetermined. Sequencing was carried out using peripheral blood. The CDR3 protein is CASSLQLQETQYF. The CDR3 DNA follows: TGCGCCAGCAGCTTACAGCTGCAAGAGACCCAGTACTTC.